These T cell receptor beta chains were read from a single sample in a study of blood T cell repertoires in COVID-19. TCRdb keeps only in-frame clones here, not all; method: immunoSEQ multiplex PCR. The sample has 150,000 to 200,000 clones, more than 85% seen once; the top ten hold around 23%. Sample: PBMCs or T cells enriched from blood (not recorded which). The receptor set was obtained from a woman in her thirties or forties in a cohort exposed to, infected with or recovered from COVID-19 (not recorded which). Each CDR3 is given with its conserved first and last residue. D genes are given only for firm matches. Rows give clone size only sometimes, using once, few, many, or a class for an expanded clone.

TRBV12-3/TRBV12-4	TRBJ2-1	.	.	TGTGCCAGCCGTTTCGTGGGGCTGGATGAGCAGTTCTTC	CASRFVGLDEQFF
TRBV7-9	TRBJ1-2	.	.	TGTGCCAGCAGCCCTGACTATGGCTACACCTTC	CASSPDYGYTF
TRBV5-1	TRBJ2-3	TRBD2	.	TGCGCCAGCAGCGCGGGGGGAGATACGCAGTATTTT	CASSAGGDTQYF
TRBV6-5	TRBJ1-1	.	.	TGTGCCAGCAGTTACTCCTTCTCCGGGAACACTGAAGCTTTCTTT	CASSYSFSGNTEAFF
TRBV19	TRBJ2-1	.	.	TGTGCCAGTAGTTTCGGGTCCAGCTCTGAGCAGTTCTTC	CASSFGSSSEQFF
TRBV7-2	TRBJ2-4	.	.	TGTGCCAGCAGCCTGGACAGAGAGCTAGCTTCCAAAAACATTCAGTACTTC	CASSLDRELASKNIQYF
TRBV2	TRBJ2-3	.	.	TGTGCCAGCAGTACCTCGCTTAGTCCAGATACGCAGTATTTT	CASSTSLSPDTQYF
TRBV18	TRBJ1-2	.	once	TGTGCCAGCTCACCACCGGGGGGGCCCAACGACCCGATCTATGGCTACACCTTC	CASSPPGGPNDPIYGYTF
TRBV4-1	TRBJ2-7	.	.	TGCGCCAGCAGCCATGACCCCGGACAGACCATACAGTACTTC	CASSHDPGQTIQYF
TRBV28	TRBJ1-5	TRBD1	.	TGTGCCAGCAGTCCAGGGACAGGGAATCAGCCCCAGCATTTT	CASSPGTGNQPQHF
TRBV28	TRBJ1-3	.	.	TGTGCCAGCCGAACATGGGACACCCTCAGAGACTCTGGAAACACCATATATTTT	CASRTWDTLRDSGNTIYF
TRBV9	TRBJ1-2	.	.	TGTGCCAGCAGCAAAACAGGTGAAGGGTATGGCTACACCTTC	CASSKTGEGYGYTF
TRBV4-1	TRBJ1-2	TRBD1	.	TGCGCCAGCAGCCAAGAAGCGGACAGGGGGACATCTGGCTACACCTTC	CASSQEADRGTSGYTF
TRBV5-1	TRBJ2-1	TRBD1	few	TGCGCCAGCACTTCGACAGGGATTCCCTTGAATGAGCAGTTCTTC	CASTSTGIPLNEQFF
TRBV5-1	TRBJ1-1	TRBD1	.	TGCGCCAGCCAGCCTACAGGGGCGGGGAACACTGAAGCTTTCTTT	CASQPTGAGNTEAFF
TRBV2	TRBJ1-6	TRBD1	.	TGTGCCAGCAGTCCGGGACAGGGGGTTTCACCCCTCCACTTT	CASSPGQGVSPLHF
TRBV27	TRBJ2-2	.	.	TGTGCCAGCTGGTCATCGGAGGGGCTGGCCCTTAGGGGCGGGGAGCTGTTTTTT	CASWSSEGLALRGGELFF
TRBV19	TRBJ1-2	.	.	TGTGCCAGTAGTATAAGCGGGGGTGCACCTATCGGCTACACCTTC	CASSISGGAPIGYTF
TRBV3-1/TRBV3-2	TRBJ2-2	TRBD1	.	TGTGCCAGCAGCCGCACCGGGACAGGGAACACCGGGGAGCTGTTTTTT	CASSRTGTGNTGELFF
TRBV6-5	TRBJ1-2	TRBD1	.	TGTGCCAGCAGCTACAGCTTCCAGGGGGGAGGCTATGGCTACACCTTC	CASSYSFQGGGYGYTF
TRBV28	TRBJ1-2	TRBD1	.	TGTGCCAGCAACCCGACAGGGGTGGGCTATGGCTACACCTTC	CASNPTGVGYGYTF
TRBV27	TRBJ2-1	.	once	TGTGCCAGCAGTCCAAATACAGGGCAGGCCTACAATGAGCAGTTCTTC	CASSPNTGQAYNEQFF
TRBV4-1	TRBJ1-5	.	.	TGCGCCAGCAGCGACCGGGACACCAATCAGCCCCAGCATTTT	CASSDRDTNQPQHF
TRBV5-6	TRBJ1-6	.	.	TGTGCCAGCAGCTTGGACCGGTCACCCCTCCACTTT	CASSLDRSPLHF
TRBV14	TRBJ2-5	.	.	TGTGCCAGCAGCCCACGGGGGAGAGGAGAGACCCAGTACTTC	CASSPRGRGETQYF
TRBV5-1	TRBJ2-2	.	.	TGCGCCAGCAGCCCGATCGGGTCCGGGGAGCTGTTTTTT	CASSPIGSGELFF
TRBV6-4	TRBJ2-3	TRBD2	few	TGTGCCAGCAGTGATGGTAGCGGGGGGGCCGGAGATACGCAGTATTTT	CASSDGSGGAGDTQYF
TRBV7-2	TRBJ2-7	.	.	TGTGCCAGCAGCTTGAGGCGGGGAGCCTACGAGCAGTACTTC	CASSLRRGAYEQYF
TRBV14	TRBJ1-2	TRBD1	once	TGTGCCAGCAGCCAAGTCTCACAGGGGTATGGCTACACCTTC	CASSQVSQGYGYTF
TRBV29-1	TRBJ1-2	.	few	TGCAGCGCCGGACTTCAGAGCAACTATGGCTACACCTTC	CSAGLQSNYGYTF
TRBV10-3	TRBJ2-7	TRBD1	few	TGTGCCATCAGTGAGTCCCAGGGGGCGAAGTACGAGCAGTACTTC	CAISESQGAKYEQYF
TRBV28	TRBJ2-5	.	.	TGTGCCAGCAGTTCTCACCCTCTAGGACAAGAGACCCAGTACTTC	CASSSHPLGQETQYF
TRBV3-1/TRBV3-2	TRBJ1-2	.	.	TGTGCCAGTTCAGAGGGGGTTAACTATGGCTACACCTTC	CASSEGVNYGYTF
TRBV6-5	TRBJ1-1	.	.	TGTGCCAGCTCTAGCCTCATGAACACTGAAGCTTTCTTT	CASSSLMNTEAFF
TRBV14	TRBJ2-7	.	few	TGTGCCAGCAGCCCTGTACAGGGCTACGAGCAGTACTTC	CASSPVQGYEQYF
TRBV14	TRBJ1-2	.	.	TGTGCCTCCCGGGAGGCCACCGGGCCTAACTATGGCTACACCTTC	CASREATGPNYGYTF
TRBV5-1	TRBJ1-6	.	once	TGCGCCAGCAGCCTGGGCAGGGGCCCTAATTCACCCCTCCACTTT	CASSLGRGPNSPLHF
TRBV12-3/TRBV12-4	TRBJ1-1	.	once	TGTGCCAGCAGCCAAAACACTGAAGCTTTCTTT	CASSQNTEAFF
TRBV6-1	TRBJ1-1	TRBD1	.	TGTGCCAGCAGTGAAGCTGCAGGGGGAATGAACACTGAAGCTTTCTTT	CASSEAAGGMNTEAFF
TRBV10-3	TRBJ1-1	TRBD1	.	TGTGCCATCCGAACGACGACAGGGATGAACACTGAAGCTTTCTTT	CAIRTTTGMNTEAFF
TRBV7-9	TRBJ2-7	TRBD2	.	TGTGCCAGCAGCTTGGGGGGACTAGCGAGGTACGAGCAGTACTTC	CASSLGGLARYEQYF
TRBV28	TRBJ2-7	TRBD2	.	TGTGCCAGCAGTAAGGGACTAGCGGGGGTTATCTCCTACGAGCAGTACTTC	CASSKGLAGVISYEQYF